These 23 T cell receptor beta chains were all obtained from the same sample, sequenced in a study of T cell responses to AZD1222 COVID-19 vaccine. Libraries were prepared by immunoSEQ multiplex PCR; TCRdb keeps only in-frame clonotypes and omits some of them. The sample carries around 74,000 clones, approximately 90% recorded once. This specimen was peripheral blood, taken on day 0 of MenACWY control vaccination. The receptor source for this set is an adult in good health.

V usage is TRBV7-8 and J usage is TRBJ2-1; 7 positions agree with TRBD1. The V gene's germline CDR1 is SGHVS and CDR2 FQNEAQ. J was trimmed by 4 bases and V by 6 bases; bases with no gene match: 9. The CDR3 is made up of 15 amino acids. DNA for the CDR3: TGTGCCAGCAGACTGGGACAGTCAACATACAATGAGCAGTTCTTC. Protein: CASRLGQSTYNEQFF.

The chain employs TRBV11-2 and TRBJ2-7; 9 bases match TRBD1. V trimming: 5 bases; J trimming: 2 bases; junction bases outside the gene matches: 13. Germline V gene sequence: CDR1 SGHAT, CDR2 FQNNGV. The CDR3 runs 17 residues. The DNA of the CDR3 is TGTGCCAGCAGCCAAATAGGCAGGACAGGGGCCCCCTACGAGCAGTACTTC. It is translated as CASSQIGRTGAPYEQYF.

The gene calls are TRBV29-1 and TRBJ1-2, with D unresolved. CDR1 and CDR2 (germline): SQVTM, ANQGSEA. The germline V and J ends were trimmed by 7 bases and 4 bases, with 13 bases remaining between them. The CDR3 extends over 12 amino acids. DNA for the CDR3: TGCAGCGCTGCCTACAGCCTCTATGGCTACACCTTC. Its translation: CSAAYSLYGYTF. Using reference TRBV29-1 and TRBJ1-2 for the parts outside the CDR3, the full variable domain is SAVISQKPSRDICQRGTSLTIQCQVDSQVTMMFWYRQQPGQSLTLIATANQGSEATYESGFVIDKFPISRPNLTFSTLTVSNMSPEDSSIYLCSAAYSLYGYTFGSGTRLTVV.

This clone was detected only once. The chain recombines TRBV7-3 with TRBJ1-6; maybe TRBD1 (5 bases). This CDR3 region has 14 residues. CDR1 SGHTA and CDR2 FQGTGA come from the germline V gene. V was shortened by 8 bases and J by 6 bases, with 14 bases between the two germline ends. Written as DNA, the CDR3 is TGTGCCAGCGCTACGGGAGGGGTTAATTCACCCCTCCACTTT. This translates into CASATGGVNSPLHF.

This chain links TRBV29-1 with TRBJ2-1, with D perhaps matching TRBD2 (6 bases). V shed 4 bases and J shed 3 bases, with 16 bases lying between them. This CDR3 comprises 15 residues. Germline V gives CDR1 SQVTM, CDR2 ANQGSEA. The CDR3: CSVVGLTEYYNEQFF. The CDR3 bases are TGCAGCGTTGTAGGACTAACCGAGTACTACAATGAGCAGTTCTTC.

Notes on this clone: The junction shows a germline mismatch at one end, possibly a read error. The chain has TRBV12-3 or TRBV12-4 and TRBJ2-4, with no clear D. The CDR3 runs 13 residues. The CDR3 here is CASSLAAQNIQYF. The CDR3 coding sequence is TGTGCCAGCAGTTTAGCAGCCCAAAACATTCAGTACTTC.

The chain carries TRBV15 and TRBJ2-1, with 8 bases fitting TRBD1. Germline-derived CDR1 and CDR2 are LNHNV and YYDKDF (reference sequence). Losses at the gene ends were 1 base for V and 5 bases for J; bases not matched to a gene: 7. This CDR3 is built from 16 residues. The CDR3 spells CATSRVAGGADNEQFF. Here the CDR3 DNA reads TGTGCCACCAGCAGAGTTGCAGGGGGCGCGGACAATGAGCAGTTCTTC.

The V call is TRBV5-8, the J call TRBJ2-3; TRBD1 agrees at 7 bases. Looked up from germline, CDR1 is SGHTS and CDR2 is YDEGEE. J lost 1 base, V lost 2 bases, and 7 bases had no gene match. There are 16 residues in the CDR3. This CDR3 reads CASSFMVGGGTDTQYF. The CDR3 DNA follows: TGTGCCAGCAGCTTTATGGTAGGGGGCGGCACAGATACGCAGTATTTT.

CDR3 protein: CASSLRPELTEQFF. Here the CDR3 DNA reads TGTGCCAGCTCACTGAGACCGGAGCTTACTGAGCAGTTCTTC. The chain has TRBV18 and TRBJ2-1; D not resolved. Germline CDR1 reads KGHSH; CDR2 reads LQKENI. The CDR3 length is 14 residues. V dropped 4 bases and J dropped 9 bases, with 16 bases sitting between them.

The chain carries TRBV5-6 and TRBJ2-7; 10 positions match TRBD2. Germline CDR1 and CDR2: SGHDT and YYEEEE. The CDR3 sequence is 14 residues long. V dropped 4 bases and J dropped 7; count of bases not matched to a gene: 8. The CDR3 sequence: CASSPIAGGGEQYF. The CDR3 region has the DNA TGTGCCAGCAGCCCTATAGCGGGGGGTGGAGAGCAGTACTTC.

This clone is a singleton in its sample. This chain uses TRBV7-3 with TRBJ1-1; D is ambiguous. V lost 0 bases to trimming and J lost 4 bases, with 12 bases between them. The CDR3 is 15 amino acids. The germline V gene encodes CDR1 SGHTA and CDR2 FQGTGA. CDR3 amino acids: CASSLTRQEGTEAFF. Written as DNA, the CDR3 is TGTGCCAGCAGCTTAACGCGTCAGGAGGGCACTGAAGCTTTCTTT.

The rearrangement uses TRBV28 and TRBJ2-1; 7 bases align to TRBD2. V gave up 2 bases and J gave up 1 base; unmatched junction bases: 8. Germline V gives CDR1 MDHEN, CDR2 SYDVKM. The CDR3 covers 17 residues. The CDR3 protein is CASSLVLATFSYNEQFF. CDR3 DNA sequence: TGTGCCAGCAGTTTAGTACTAGCGACGTTTTCCTACAATGAGCAGTTCTTC.

J is TRBJ2-7 and V is TRBV4-3; unclear D gene. The CDR3 has 16 amino acids. The germline V gene encodes CDR1 LGHNA and CDR2 YSLEER. The V end lost 1 base, the J end lost 0 bases, and 13 bases lay between the germline ends. CDR3 in amino acids: CASSQATGVPSYEQYF. In DNA form, the CDR3 reads TGCGCCAGCAGCCAAGCGACTGGGGTCCCCTCCTACGAGCAGTACTTC.

The chain uses TRBV4-3 and TRBJ2-1, with 13 bases fitting TRBD2. The CDR3 has 18 residues. After removal of 0 bases from V and 0 bases from J, the junction contained 2 bases not matched to a gene. CDR1 and CDR2 (germline): LGHNA, YSLEER. The CDR3 nucleotides are TGCGCCAGCAGCCAAGAACTAGCGGGAGGGATCTCCTACAATGAGCAGTTCTTC. It is translated as CASSQELAGGISYNEQFF.

This clone was detected a few times. The rearrangement uses TRBV2 and TRBJ1-1; D perhaps matches TRBD1 (5 bases). V was clipped by 6 bases and J by 6 bases, with 17 bases between them. CDR3 length: 14 residues. Germline loops: CDR1 SNHLY, CDR2 FYNNEI. DNA for the CDR3: TGTGCCAGCAGAAACCAGGGTTTGATTGCTGAAGCTTTCTTT. The encoded protein is CASRNQGLIAEAFF.

This chain uses TRBV5-6 with TRBJ1-5; tentative D call: TRBD1 (6 bases). The germline gives CDR1 SGHDT, CDR2 YYEEEE. CDR3 length: 14 amino acids. Trimming pared 4 bases from V and 7 bases from J, leaving 15 bases between. The CDR3 DNA is TGTGCCAGCAGCCCAACAGGGAGCCAACAGCCCCAGCATTTT. This gives the protein CASSPTGSQQPQHF.

V is TRBV7-9 and J is TRBJ2-1; possible D gene TRBD2, 7 bases. This CDR3 spans 14 amino acids. V dropped 5 bases and J dropped 10 bases, with 18 bases sitting between them. Germline V gene data show CDR1 as SEHNR and CDR2 as FQNEAQ (reference sequence). The CDR3 bases are TGTGCCAGCAGCCACCGGGGAGGGGGTTTGGAGCAGTTCTTC. Its translation: CASSHRGGGLEQFF.

The genes are TRBV30 and TRBJ1-2; possibly TRBD1 for D (6 bases). CDR1 is GTSNPN, CDR2 SVGIG, per germline (reference sequence). With 5 bases removed from V and 5 bases from J, the gap between germline ends came to 12 bases. This CDR3 has 12 amino acids. CDR3 sequence reads: CAWDRTNYGYTF. CDR3 DNA: TGTGCCTGGGACAGGACAAATTATGGCTACACCTTC.

CDR3 sequence: CAISGSGRNSRATRQYF. CDR3 nucleotides: TGTGCCATCAGTGGGAGCGGGAGAAATTCCAGGGCGACTCGGCAGTACTTC. The V and J genes are TRBV10-3 and TRBJ2-7; the match to TRBD2 covers 8 bases. Trimming cost V 4 bases and J 9 bases; bases outside gene matches: 20. The CDR3 extends over 17 amino acids. CDR1 is ENHRY and CDR2 is SYGVKD in the germline V gene.

The chain links TRBV19 to TRBJ2-2, with D uncertain. Trimming took 5 bases from V and 5 from J, leaving 9 bases between them. Germline CDR1 reads LNHDA; CDR2 reads SQIVND (reference sequence). This CDR3 region has 13 residues. CDR3 in amino acids: CASSSDSTGELFF. CDR3 in DNA: TGTGCCAGTAGTTCAGACTCAACCGGGGAGCTGTTTTTT.

The chain couples TRBV19 to TRBJ1-2; no reliable D call. Per germline, CDR1 LNHDA and CDR2 SQIVND (reference sequence). Between the trimmed V and J ends, which lost 4 bases and 7 bases, there was a span of 13 bases. The CDR3 is 13 residues long. The DNA for the CDR3 is TGTGCCAGTAGTAGCGGGATGCTGGGTGGCTACACCTTC. Amino acids: CASSSGMLGGYTF.

This clone showed up just once. The gene calls are TRBV5-5 and TRBJ1-6, with D perhaps TRBD1 (6 bases). The V end was cut by 1 base, the J end by 5 bases, with 13 bases between. Germline CDR1 SGHKS, CDR2 YYEKEE (reference sequence). The CDR3 covers 16 residues. The CDR3, as DNA: TGTGCCAGCAGCTTGTGGGCAGGGGTGGATAATTCACCCCTCCACTTT. Protein product: CASSLWAGVDNSPLHF.

The rearrangement links TRBV3-1 (or the pseudogene TRBV3-2) to TRBJ2-2; 10 bases align to TRBD1. The germline V gene has CDR1 LGHDT and CDR2 YNNKEL (reference sequence). The CDR3 has 15 residues. After removal of 6 bases from V and 3 bases from J, the junction contained 4 bases not matched to a gene. The CDR3 DNA is TGTGCCAGCAGACCCGGACAGGGGGACACCGGGGAGCTGTTTTTT. This encodes CASRPGQGDTGELFF.